This passage covers 12 T cell receptor beta chains from one sample sequenced in a study of naive and memory T cell subsets. The beta constant-region primer was an equimolar mix of two oligonucleotides covering TRBC1 and TRBC2. Four rounds of PCR amplified the ligated cDNA using nested alpha and beta constant-region primers plus SP2. TCRdb recomputed calls from the UMI-ligation and nested PCR reads with MiXCR, one row per CDR3 protein. The table lists 30,000 to 40,000 distinct CDR3 sequences, around 18% of them singletons. The specimen sequenced was effector memory CD4+ T cells from blood. As to subset: effector memory, CD45RA- CD27-. The source of these receptors is a human donor in good health.

This clonotype was recorded at least ten times. J is TRBJ1-6 and V is TRBV27, with D possibly matching TRBD1 (5 bases). CDR1 is MNHEY, CDR2 SMNVEV, per germline (reference sequence). The CDR3 totals 16 residues. V was cut by 2 bases and J by 6 bases, with 14 bases left in between. The DNA of the CDR3 is TGTGCCAGCAGTTTAGGCTTGGGGCGTGGTAATTCACCCCTCCACTTT. This translates into CASSLGLGRGNSPLHF.

This clonotype was picked up a small number of times. The J gene is TRBJ1-1, the V gene TRBV18, with TRBD1 matching 10 bases. Germline CDR1 reads KGHSH; CDR2 reads LQKENI. The CDR3 length is 15 residues. Germline trimming cut 9 bases from V and 4 bases from J; bases unmatched to any gene: 11. The DNA for the CDR3 is TGTGCCAGTCTTAATCGGGGACAGGGGCGCACTGAAGCTTTCTTT. This sequence encodes CASLNRGQGRTEAFF.

Note on this clonotype: The conserved phenylalanine or tryptophan normally closing the CDR3 is absent here, so this likely arose from a read error. CDR3 in DNA: TGCGCCAGCAGCCAGGATCAACAGGCTGGCGGCAACACCATATATTCT. Translating it yields CASSQDQQAGGNTIYS. V is TRBV4-1 and J is TRBJ1-3; a possible D gene is TRBD1 (5 bases). CDR3 length: 16 amino acids. Trimming removed 3 bases from V and 7 bases from J, with 19 bases in between. Germline V lookup: CDR1 MGHRA, CDR2 YSYEKL.

Details on this clonotype: Germline is not matched at one junction end, which may reflect a read error. The chain joins TRBV6-5 to TRBJ1-2, with D maybe TRBD1 (5 bases). Per germline, CDR1 MNHEY and CDR2 SVGAGI. The CDR3 length is 14 residues. In DNA form, the CDR3 reads TGTGCCAGCACCGACCTGACAGCTAACCATGGCTACACCTTC. It yields the protein CASTDLTANHGYTF.

CDR3 in amino acids: CASRISGPRYEQYF. The CDR3 DNA follows: TGTGCCAGCAGAATTTCGGGACCGCGCTACGAGCAGTACTTC. The chain combines TRBV12-3 or TRBV12-4 with TRBJ2-7, with D tentatively TRBD1 or TRBD2 (5 bases each). Trimming stripped 6 bases from V and 3 bases from J, with 15 bases between. The CDR3 has 14 amino acids.

There are a few counts of this clonotype. V and J are TRBV7-6 and TRBJ2-7; 8 bases match TRBD1. J lost 7 bases, V lost 3 bases, and 2 bases had no gene match. The CDR3 runs 12 residues. Germline lookup yields CDR1 SGHVS and CDR2 FNYEAQ. The CDR3 nucleotides are TGTGCCAGCAGCTTGGGACAGGCAGAGCAGTACTTC. This translates into CASSLGQAEQYF. Looking up the rest from reference TRBV7-6 and TRBJ2-7 gives the full variable domain: GAGVSQSPRYKVTKRGQDVALRCDPISGHVSLYWYRQALGQGPEFLTYFNYEAQQDKSGLPNDRFSAERPEGSISTLTIQRTEQRDSAMYRCASSLGQAEQYFGPGTRLTVT.

In this sample, this clonotype turned up a few times. This chain joins TRBV6-2 or TRBV6-3 and TRBJ1-2; no reliable D call. The V gene lost 5 bases and the J gene lost 4 bases, with 11 bases spanning the gap. Germline assignment: CDR1 MNHEY and CDR2 SVGEGT. CDR3 length: 13 residues. The DNA for the CDR3 is TGTGCCAGCAGTCCCGCGGTTAGCTATGGCTACACCTTC. It yields the protein CASSPAVSYGYTF.

The V gene is TRBV5-1, the J gene TRBJ1-4, with no clear D. Trimming took off 0 bases at V and 8 bases at J, with 14 bases between the two ends. The CDR3 is 15 residues long. Looked up from germline, CDR1 is SGHRS and CDR2 is YFSETQ. The CDR3 reads CASSLAGVMGEKLFF. CDR3 DNA: TGCGCCAGCAGCTTGGCCGGGGTGATGGGGGAAAAACTGTTTTTT.

This clonotype was recorded a few times. The chain employs TRBV29-1 and TRBJ2-1, with 10 bases lining up with TRBD2. The CDR3 spans 12 residues. V was pared by 5 bases and J by 7 bases, with 2 bases of the junction left unmatched. Per the germline V gene, CDR1 is SQVTM and CDR2 is ANQGSEA. CDR3 loop: CSVRTSGNEQFF. In DNA, the CDR3 is TGCAGCGTTAGGACTAGCGGAAATGAGCAGTTCTTC.

This clonotype has just a few counts. The CDR3 loop reads CASSSPGTGKTYEQYF. For the CDR3, the DNA is TGTGCCAGCAGTTCCCCCGGAACAGGGAAGACCTACGAGCAGTACTTC. V usage is TRBV28 and J usage is TRBJ2-7; perhaps TRBD1 as D (6 bases). Trimming pared 4 bases from V and 2 bases from J, leaving 18 bases between. Germline-derived CDR1 and CDR2 are MDHEN and SYDVKM. This CDR3 region has 16 residues.

V gene TRBV10-3 combines with J gene TRBJ1-1; possibly TRBD1 for D (6 bases). Per germline, CDR1 ENHRY and CDR2 SYGVKD. The CDR3 has 14 residues. The V end was cut by 2 bases, the J end by 3 bases, with 10 bases between. Written as DNA, the CDR3 is TGTGCCATCAGTGAGAGAGGGGGGGACACTGAAGCTTTCTTT. Translated: CAISERGGDTEAFF.

This clonotype was observed many times. The rearrangement joins TRBV7-6 to TRBJ1-2; D perhaps matches TRBD1 (6 bases). The ends were cut back, 8 bases at V and 4 bases at J, with 17 bases in the middle. CDR1 is SGHVS, CDR2 FNYEAQ, per germline. This CDR3 is built from 14 residues. CDR3 region: CASAIQQGGYGYTF. As DNA, the CDR3 is TGTGCCAGCGCCATACAACAGGGAGGCTATGGCTACACCTTC. The full variable domain, with the rest looked up from reference TRBV7-6 and TRBJ1-2, is GAGVSQSPRYKVTKRGQDVALRCDPISGHVSLYWYRQALGQGPEFLTYFNYEAQQDKSGLPNDRFSAERPEGSISTLTIQRTEQRDSAMYRCASAIQQGGYGYTFGSGTRLTVV.